This TCR beta chain appears in the sequencing data of a study of intratumoral heterogeneity in liver cancer. Study information: The median patient age was approximately 68 years, and most were male.

The assay was immunoSEQ multiplex PCR, and TCRdb's table has in-frame clones only and misses some. Of around 6,400 clones listed, 50% to 60% are singletons. This clone was counted only a few times. The antigen remains unidentified. The CDR3 has 13 amino acids. Germline CDR1 is MNHEY and CDR2 is SMNVEV (reference sequence). Trimming removed 5 bases from V and 7 bases from J; junction bases left unmatched: 8. Overall study findings and caveats: RNA-seq estimates of regional tumor-infiltrating lymphocyte burden differences were reportedly confirmed by TCR sequencing. Tumor-infiltrating lymphocyte representation was acknowledged to be under-sampled.

The hepatocellular carcinoma nodule was sampled at distinct, geographically separated regions. Early-stage hepatocellular carcinoma patients were treatment-naïve prior to resection. This sample comprised tumor tissue, obtained before any cancer treatment. J is TRBJ2-7 and V is TRBV27; TRBD1 agrees at 7 bases. This TCR came from a man aged 70 or older with hepatocellular carcinoma. The CDR3 region has the DNA TGTGCCAGCAGTGAACGGACAGGCTTGGAGCAGTACTTC. This sequence encodes CASSERTGLEQYF.